The source of this T cell receptor beta chain is a study of naive and memory T cell subsets. Study-wide findings and caveats: Naive and memory subsets had different power law exponents for TCR abundance.

To note about this clonotype: The target antigen is unknown.

Two oligonucleotides, mixed equimolar, formed the beta constant-region primer covering TRBC1 and TRBC2. Nested alpha and beta constant-region primers with the SP2 primer drove four PCR rounds on ligated cDNA. TCRdb processed the UMI-ligation and nested PCR reads anew with MiXCR; each CDR3 protein has one entry. The sample includes 8,000 or so distinct CDR3 sequences, about 30% of them seen just once. CMV status came from CD4+ IFNgamma after overnight CMV lysate stimulation. Cells stained for CD3, CD4, CD8, CD45RA, CD27 and viability were sorted into four CD45RA/CD27 subsets. This clonotype originated in a human donor in good health. Source material: CD8+ TEMRA cells from blood. Subset reported: effector memory re-expressing CD45RA, CD45RA+ CD27-.

CDR3 DNA sequence: TGTGCCAGCAGCCAGGACACGATTGACTATGGCTACACCTTC. As protein: CASSQDTIDYGYTF. V is TRBV4-2 and J is TRBJ1-2; a possible D gene is TRBD1 (5 bases). The V end was cut by 3 bases, the J end by 3 bases, with 11 bases between. Looked up from germline, CDR1 is LGHNA and CDR2 is YNFKEQ. This CDR3 region has 14 residues.